This T cell receptor beta chain comes out of a study of T-cell reconstitution after alpha-beta-depleted transplantation in children. V lost 4 bases and J lost 0, with 16 bases in between. Per germline, CDR1 MNHEY and CDR2 SMNVEV (reference sequence). The CDR3 covers 17 residues. Using unique molecular identifiers, the investigators prepared the TCRbeta library. TCRdb redid the calling of the PCR reads with MiXCR, one entry per CDR3 protein. This table has around 670,000 distinct CDR3 sequences, around 13% appearing once. Only a few counts were recorded for this clonotype. The sequencing here drew on PBMCs, taken before TCRalphabeta/CD19-depleted stem cell transplant. The sequence was collected from a girl aged 2-10 years with congenital amegakaryocytic thrombocytopenia, due to receive a stem cell transplant. J is TRBJ2-1 and V is TRBV27; D unresolved. The CDR3 nucleotides read TGTGCCAGCAGTTCCGACCCTGGTCGGATCTCCTACAATGAGCAGTTCTTC. Protein sequence: CASSSDPGRISYNEQFF.